Listed here are 27 T cell receptor beta chains from one sample, sequenced in a study of blood T cell repertoires in COVID-19. Generated by immunoSEQ multiplex PCR, the TCRdb table keeps only in-frame clones and is missing some. This sample has more than 150,000 clones, with around 85% found just once. The sequenced sample consisted of peripheral blood. The receptor source for this set is a man in his 60s with acute or convalescent COVID-19.

This chain links TRBV28 with TRBJ2-7; D is possibly TRBD2 (6 bases). This CDR3 is built from 15 residues. CDR1 is MDHEN, CDR2 SYDVKM, per germline. V was pared by 6 bases and J by 3 bases, with 18 bases between. The CDR3 coding sequence is TGTGCCAGCAGGGCTGGTGGAGGGTTAAGCTACGAGCAGTACTTC. It codes for CASRAGGGLSYEQYF.

The V and J genes are TRBV10-3 and TRBJ1-5, with D tentatively TRBD1 (6 bases). This CDR3 comprises 15 residues. V lost 10 bases and J 0 bases, leaving 16 bases between the germline ends. From germline, CDR1 is ENHRY and CDR2 SYGVKD. CDR3 DNA sequence: TGTGCCACCACTCCCCAGGGGTCTAGCAATCAGCCCCAGCATTTT. Its translation: CATTPQGSSNQPQHF.

CDR3 region: CASGAPYEETQYF. The CDR3 bases are TGTGCCAGCGGGGCCCCCTACGAAGAGACCCAGTACTTC. The chain combines TRBV28 with TRBJ2-5; D is perhaps TRBD1 (5 bases). Trimming left V 8 bases short and J 3 bases short, with 13 bases between. The germline V gene has CDR1 MDHEN and CDR2 SYDVKM. This CDR3 spans 13 amino acids.

The chain combines TRBV7-2 with TRBJ1-6; the D gene is possibly TRBD1 (6 bases). V was pared by 5 bases and J by 4 bases, with 15 bases between. The V gene's germline CDR1 is SGHTA and CDR2 FQGNSA. There are 16 residues in the CDR3. The CDR3 loop reads CASSLITGQYNSPLHF. The CDR3 DNA reads TGTGCCAGCAGCCTAATTACTGGACAGTATAATTCACCCCTCCACTTT. The whole variable domain, filled in from reference TRBV7-2 and TRBJ1-6, reads GAGVSQSPSNKVTEKGKDVELRCDPISGHTALYWYRQSLGQGLEFLIYFQGNSAPDKSGLPSDRFSAERTGGSVSTLTIQRTQQEDSAVYLCASSLITGQYNSPLHFGNGTRLTVT.

This chain links TRBV5-1 with TRBJ1-1; D perhaps matches TRBD1 (6 bases). CDR1 is SGHRS and CDR2 is YFSETQ in the germline V gene. The CDR3 consists of 13 residues. Trimming removed 4 bases from V and 13 bases from J, with 20 bases in between. In DNA, the CDR3 is TGCGCCAGCAGCCCCAGGGGAGAGGTAGGGTATTTCTTT. Residues: CASSPRGEVGYFF.

V usage is TRBV5-4 and J usage is TRBJ1-2; D may be TRBD1 (5 bases). Trimming left V 4 bases short and J 8 bases short, with 12 bases between. Germline CDR1 SGHNT, CDR2 YYREEE (reference sequence). The CDR3 has 12 amino acids. The CDR3 DNA follows: TGTGCCAGCAGCCAGGGCGGATGGGGCTACACCTTC. This codes for CASSQGGWGYTF.

A few counts support this clone. The CDR3 coding sequence is TGTGCCAGCTCACCTCCGGGACAGGGGTCACGTCAGCCCCAGCATTTT. Translating it yields CASSPPGQGSRQPQHF. V usage is TRBV18 and J usage is TRBJ1-5; 10 bases fit TRBD1. The CDR3 contains 16 residues. The trim removed 3 bases at V and 6 bases at J, leaving 8 bases unmatched. CDR1 KGHSH and CDR2 LQKENI come from the germline V gene.

The J gene is TRBJ1-1, the V gene TRBV19; the D is unclear. Germline CDR1 reads LNHDA; CDR2 reads SQIVND (reference sequence). Trimming took off 10 bases at V and 1 base at J, with 16 bases between the two ends. The CDR3 runs 14 residues. CDR3 nucleotide sequence: TGTGCCACCAGACTTAGAACTGGGAACACTGAAGCTTTCTTT. This encodes CATRLRTGNTEAFF.

CDR3 coding DNA: TGCGCCAGCAGCCTAAGGACTAGCGGCAACAATGAGCAGTTCTTC. This gives the protein CASSLRTSGNNEQFF. The V call is TRBV5-1, the J call TRBJ2-1; TRBD2 agrees at 10 bases. The CDR3 sequence is 15 residues long. Germline CDR1 and CDR2: SGHRS and YFSETQ. Trimming at V came to 4 bases and at J to 5 bases, leaving 6 bases not matched to a gene.

The CDR3 coding sequence is TGTGCCACCAGTGAGAGTCGTGCCGGGGAGCTGTTTTTT. It codes for CATSESRAGELFF. The chain couples TRBV24-1 to TRBJ2-2; D gene uncertain. This CDR3 is 13 amino acids long. CDR1 and CDR2 (germline): KGHDR, SFDVKD. V dropped 4 bases and J dropped 6 bases, with 8 bases sitting between them.

The chain recombines TRBV4-2 with TRBJ2-2; 7 positions agree with TRBD1. V lost 0 bases to trimming and J lost 3 bases; unmatched junction nucleotides: 4. Germline CDR1 LGHNA, CDR2 YNFKEQ. The CDR3 has 16 amino acids. The CDR3 DNA reads TGTGCCAGCAGCCAAGAGTGGGACAGTGACACCGGGGAGCTGTTTTTT. This sequence encodes CASSQEWDSDTGELFF.

V usage is TRBV28 and J usage is TRBJ2-7; perhaps TRBD1 as D (6 bases). The germline gives CDR1 MDHEN, CDR2 SYDVKM. This CDR3 is built from 15 residues. V was trimmed by 1 base and J by 3 bases, leaving 13 bases between them. CDR3 region: CASSLSQGTFYEQYF. CDR3 in DNA: TGTGCCAGCAGTTTATCACAGGGAACATTCTACGAGCAGTACTTC.

This sequence joins TRBV19 and TRBJ2-7, with 9 bases identical to TRBD2. The CDR3 extends over 18 amino acids. V lost 5 bases and J lost 3; bases outside the gene matches: 17. CDR1 and CDR2 (germline): LNHDA, SQIVND (reference sequence). The CDR3 protein is CASSHFTFGLAKDYEQYF. CDR3 nucleotide sequence: TGTGCCAGTAGTCATTTTACGTTTGGACTAGCGAAAGACTACGAGCAGTACTTC.

V and J are TRBV18 and TRBJ1-2, with 7 bases fitting TRBD1. Looked up from germline, CDR1 is KGHSH and CDR2 is LQKENI. J gave up 8 bases and V 6 bases, and 12 bases lay outside the gene matches. This CDR3 contains 14 residues. CDR3 in amino acids: CASSPGQTTGGYTF. The CDR3 nucleotides read TGTGCCAGCTCGCCGGGACAGACGACGGGGGGCTACACCTTC.

This clone was counted once. The gene calls are TRBV11-2 and TRBJ2-3; TRBD1 is a possible D gene (6 bases). From germline, CDR1 is SGHAT and CDR2 FQNNGV. Trimming shortened V by 7 bases and J by 7 bases, and 12 bases separated the two germline ends. The CDR3 has 12 residues. CDR3 nucleotide sequence: TGTGCCAGCAACAGGGTGGGAAATACGCAGTATTTT. This codes for CASNRVGNTQYF. The variable domain in full, with the rest retrieved from reference TRBV11-2 and TRBJ2-3, is EAGVAQSPRYKIIEKRQSVAFWCNPISGHATLYWYQQILGQGPKLLIQFQNNGVVDDSQLPKDRFSAERLKGVDSTLKIQPAKLEDSAVYLCASNRVGNTQYFGPGTRLTVL.

The genes are TRBV7-9 and TRBJ1-3, with D possibly TRBD1 on 6 matching bases. This CDR3 contains 17 residues. Germline V lookup: CDR1 SEHNR, CDR2 FQNEAQ (reference sequence). V lost 0 bases and J 0 bases, leaving 12 bases between the germline ends. The CDR3 DNA reads as TGTGCCAGCAGCTTAGCGGGGGCCAGAGTCTCTGGAAACACCATATATTTT. It translates to CASSLAGARVSGNTIYF.

The rearrangement joins TRBV13 to TRBJ1-1, with D unresolved. This CDR3 spans 13 amino acids. The germline V gene encodes CDR1 PRHDT and CDR2 FYEKMQ (reference sequence). V dropped 3 bases and J dropped 4 bases, with 9 bases sitting between them. CDR3 protein: CASSLTRGTEAFF. In nucleotides, the CDR3 is TGTGCCAGCAGCTTGACGCGGGGCACTGAAGCTTTCTTT.

This chain links TRBV27 with TRBJ1-5, with D tentatively TRBD1 (6 bases). Germline CDR1 MNHEY, CDR2 SMNVEV (reference sequence). The CDR3 covers 14 residues. Deletions cut 5 bases from V and 11 bases from J, with 19 bases between. The CDR3 here is CASSAQGIEGAQHF. The CDR3 nucleotides read TGTGCCAGCAGTGCGCAGGGGATTGAAGGAGCCCAGCATTTT.

This chain uses TRBV9 with TRBJ2-1; maybe TRBD2 (5 bases). The CDR3 is 17 amino acids. V lost 0 bases to trimming and J lost 0 bases, with 13 bases between them. Germline values: CDR1 SGDLS, CDR2 YYNGEE. In DNA form, the CDR3 reads TGTGCCAGCAGCGTAGGGGGTAGCGCGACCTCCTACAATGAGCAGTTCTTC. It is translated as CASSVGGSATSYNEQFF. The entire variable domain, with the rest obtained from reference TRBV9 and TRBJ2-1, is as follows: DSGVTQTPKHLITATGQRVTLRCSPRSGDLSVYWYQQSLDQGLQFLIQYYNGEERAKGNILERFSAQQFPDLHSELNLSSLELGDSALYFCASSVGGSATSYNEQFFGPGTRLTVL.

The chain carries TRBV28 and TRBJ1-5; 7 nucleotides agree with TRBD1. V lost 2 bases to trimming and J lost 5 bases; unmatched junction nucleotides: 6. The CDR3 is made up of 15 amino acids. From germline, CDR1 is MDHEN and CDR2 SYDVKM. CDR3 residues: CASSLAGGDYQPQHF. For the CDR3, the DNA is TGTGCCAGCAGTTTAGCAGGGGGAGACTATCAGCCCCAGCATTTT. The full variable domain, its missing parts supplied by reference TRBV28 and TRBJ1-5, is DVKVTQSSRYLVKRTGEKVFLECVQDMDHENMFWYRQDPGLGLRLIYFSYDVKMKEKGDIPEGYSVSREKKERFSLILESASTNQTSMYLCASSLAGGDYQPQHFGDGTRLSIL.

This chain uses TRBV7-6 with TRBJ2-7, with 10 positions matching TRBD2. Per germline, CDR1 SGHVS and CDR2 FNYEAQ. The CDR3 consists of 14 residues. Trimming removed 5 bases from V and 6 bases from J; junction bases left unmatched: 7. CDR3 nucleotides: TGTGCCAGCAGCCCGGGGACTAGCGACCGCGAGCAGTACTTC. This encodes CASSPGTSDREQYF.

This clone showed up just a few times. Here the CDR3 DNA reads TGCAGTGCTAGTCCCGGGGAGAGCTATGGCTACACCTTC. Translating it yields CSASPGESYGYTF. The chain carries TRBV20-1 and TRBJ1-2, with D unresolved. This CDR3 region has 13 residues. Trimming cost V 3 bases and J 4 bases, with 12 bases left between them. Germline loops: CDR1 DFQATT, CDR2 SNEGSKA (reference sequence).

The J gene is TRBJ1-5, the V gene TRBV2; D unclear. Looked up from germline, CDR1 is SNHLY and CDR2 is FYNNEI. Trimming shortened V by 4 bases and J by 5 bases, and 9 bases separated the two germline ends. This CDR3 is built from 13 residues. CDR3 coding DNA: TGTGCCAGCAGTGTGATGACTTATCAGCCCCAGCATTTT. This encodes CASSVMTYQPQHF.

The chain recombines TRBV3-1 (or the pseudogene TRBV3-2) with TRBJ1-3, with TRBD1 identical over 8 bases. CDR1 is LGHDT, CDR2 YNNKEL, per germline (reference sequence). This CDR3 is 15 amino acids long. V shed 10 bases, J shed 4 bases, and the junction held 12 bases outside the gene matches. CDR3 sequence: CAIRTGRKRGNTIYF. The CDR3 region has the DNA TGTGCCATTCGGACAGGGAGGAAACGCGGAAACACCATATATTTT.

This chain connects TRBV13 to TRBJ2-3, with no clear D. Trimming removed 2 bases from V and 3 bases from J, with 6 bases in between. This CDR3 has 13 residues. Germline V lookup: CDR1 PRHDT, CDR2 FYEKMQ (reference sequence). DNA for the CDR3: TGTGCCAGCAGCTTACCGGAGACAGATACGCAGTATTTT. Residues: CASSLPETDTQYF.

V usage is TRBV28 and J usage is TRBJ1-6, with D perhaps TRBD1 (6 bases). Germline V gives CDR1 MDHEN, CDR2 SYDVKM. The germline V and J ends were trimmed by 4 bases and 7 bases, with 20 bases remaining between them. The CDR3 extends over 17 amino acids. This CDR3 reads CASSSPAGTTQNSPLHF. DNA of the CDR3: TGTGCCAGCAGTTCGCCAGCCGGGACAACACAAAATTCACCCCTCCACTTT.

The V call is TRBV19, the J call TRBJ1-3; the D is unclear. Trimming stripped 3 bases from V and 0 bases from J, with 9 bases between. The length of the CDR3 is 15 residues. Germline assignment: CDR1 LNHDA and CDR2 SQIVND (reference sequence). The CDR3, as DNA: TGTGCCAGTAGTATCATCACTGTCTCTGGAAACACCATATATTTT. Translation: CASSIITVSGNTIYF.